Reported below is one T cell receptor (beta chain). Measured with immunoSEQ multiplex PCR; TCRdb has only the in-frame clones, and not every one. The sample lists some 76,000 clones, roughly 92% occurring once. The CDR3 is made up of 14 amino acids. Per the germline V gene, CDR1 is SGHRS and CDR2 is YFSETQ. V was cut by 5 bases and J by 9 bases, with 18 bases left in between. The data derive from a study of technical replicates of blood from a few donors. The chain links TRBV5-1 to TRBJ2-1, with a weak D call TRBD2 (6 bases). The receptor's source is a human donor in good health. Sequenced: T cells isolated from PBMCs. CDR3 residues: CASSSTSAGGEQFF. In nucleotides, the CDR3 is TGCGCCAGCAGTTCCACATCAGCCGGGGGTGAGCAGTTCTTC.